Given below is one T cell receptor beta chain in context. The antigen is unknown. This record comes from a study of identical twins. The length of the CDR3 is 15 residues. V dropped 3 bases and J dropped 7; count of bases not matched to a gene: 10. From germline, CDR1 is LGHDT and CDR2 YNNKEL (reference sequence). The authors used template switching to add a universal primer site and gave cDNA unique molecular identifiers. TCRdb re-derived calls from the 5' RACE reads in MiXCR, one entry per CDR3 protein. The sample has 450,000 to 500,000 distinct CDR3 sequences, approximately 14% seen once; the top ten hold approximately 0.98%. The study's findings and limits: Conclusions leaned on cross-sectional statistical analysis and did not track the same donors over time. Memory repertoires lacked the insertion deficit that abundant cord blood beta clonotypes showed. Possibly, invariant MAIT and iNKT cells partly confounded zero-insertion analyses.

These same data were also listed under a study on yellow fever vaccine responses in identical twins.

Sequencing was performed on CD4+ T cells sorted from blood. This clonotype was sampled from a woman aged 18-29 years in good health. This sequence joins TRBV3-1 and TRBJ2-7; 9 bases fit TRBD1. CDR3 sequence (DNA): TGTGCCAGCAGCCAGTCGGGACAGGGTTTAGCGGAGCAGTACTTC. Residues: CASSQSGQGLAEQYF.